The source of this TCR beta chain is a study of control samples from healthy donors and cancer patients. There are 14 residues in the CDR3. The germline V gene encodes CDR1 SGHRS and CDR2 YFSETQ. V trimming: 4 bases; J trimming: 5 bases; junction bases outside the gene matches: 4. Some clones are missing from TCRdb's copy, which holds only in-frame ones; the method was immunoSEQ multiplex PCR. The sample includes roughly 170,000 clones, 85% to 95% of them seen just once. The sequencing sample was made of blood. This rearrangement joins TRBV5-1 to TRBJ2-3, with 10 positions matching TRBD2. The sequence came from a man aged 18 to 29 in good health. The CDR3 loop is CASSPTSGVDTQYF. The CDR3 DNA is TGCGCCAGCAGCCCAACTAGCGGGGTAGATACGCAGTATTTT.